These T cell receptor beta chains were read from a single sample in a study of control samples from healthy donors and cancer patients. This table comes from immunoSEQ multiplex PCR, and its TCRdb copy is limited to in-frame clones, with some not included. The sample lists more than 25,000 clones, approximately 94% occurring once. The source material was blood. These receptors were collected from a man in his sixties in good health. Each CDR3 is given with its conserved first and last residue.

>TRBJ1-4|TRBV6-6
CASKETGATNEKLFF
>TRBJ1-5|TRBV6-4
CASSSQRGQPQHF
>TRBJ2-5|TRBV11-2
CASSLDREYRGQETQYF
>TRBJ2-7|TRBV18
CASSMDRVYEQYF
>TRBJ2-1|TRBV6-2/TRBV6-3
CASSYEGSRGYEQFF
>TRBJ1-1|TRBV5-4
CASSAGGGLMNTEAFF
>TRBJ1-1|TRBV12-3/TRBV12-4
CASSTGLRTEAFF
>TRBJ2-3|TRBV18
CASFGGHSDTQYF
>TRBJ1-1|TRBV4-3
CASSLGTGVLNTEAFF
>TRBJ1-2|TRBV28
CASSPKWGTIPLRTSNYGYTF
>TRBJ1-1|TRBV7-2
CASSPPGYPEAFF
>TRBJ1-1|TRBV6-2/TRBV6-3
CASSSGGWNTEAFF
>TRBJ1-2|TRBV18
CASSADSLYESGYTF
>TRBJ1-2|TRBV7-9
CASSLDNYGYTF
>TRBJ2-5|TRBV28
CASSLFRGQETQYF
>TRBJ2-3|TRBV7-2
CASSPTPLAGGRGDTQYF
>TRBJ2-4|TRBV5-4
CASSFWTGGVKNIQYF
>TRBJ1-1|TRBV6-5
CASSRGTGEAFF
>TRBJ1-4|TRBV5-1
CASSPGAIEDEKLFF
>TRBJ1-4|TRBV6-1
CASSESDRGLGKLFF